The rows below give T cell receptor beta chains drawn from one sample of a study of shared clonotypes between healthy human individuals. Assay: immunoSEQ multiplex PCR; the TCRdb copy retains only in-frame clones and omits some. The sample has hundreds of thousands of clones; roughly 95% are singletons. The sequencing sample was made of naive CD8+ T cells sorted from blood. Source of these receptors: a woman aged 30 to 39 in good health. Both conserved end residues are part of each CDR3. Fields, in order: J gene, D gene, V gene, CDR3 protein. D genes are given only for firm matches.

>TRBJ2-1|-|TRBV2
CASSEAAHSYNEQFF
>TRBJ1-5|-|TRBV4-1
CASSRVYSNNQPQHF
>TRBJ2-1|-|TRBV2
CASKGEDYRQFF
>TRBJ2-2|-|TRBV10-1
CASSDPRTDIGNTGELFF
>TRBJ2-7|-|TRBV7-2
CASSLSVGYEQYF
>TRBJ2-1|TRBD1|TRBV9
CASSVEGTGDNEQFF
>TRBJ2-1|-|TRBV9
CASSVEEYSNEQFF
>TRBJ1-5|-|TRBV19
CASSIEDSPNQPQHF
>TRBJ2-7|-|TRBV2
CASSERPHEQYF
>TRBJ1-2|TRBD1|TRBV2
CASSDGRGQGGGYTF
>TRBJ2-1|-|TRBV6-5
CASNAGKYYNEQFF
>TRBJ2-7|TRBD2|TRBV15
CATSRDLSAGAYEQYF
>TRBJ2-6|TRBD1|TRBV10-2
CASGWTGSSLGANVLTF